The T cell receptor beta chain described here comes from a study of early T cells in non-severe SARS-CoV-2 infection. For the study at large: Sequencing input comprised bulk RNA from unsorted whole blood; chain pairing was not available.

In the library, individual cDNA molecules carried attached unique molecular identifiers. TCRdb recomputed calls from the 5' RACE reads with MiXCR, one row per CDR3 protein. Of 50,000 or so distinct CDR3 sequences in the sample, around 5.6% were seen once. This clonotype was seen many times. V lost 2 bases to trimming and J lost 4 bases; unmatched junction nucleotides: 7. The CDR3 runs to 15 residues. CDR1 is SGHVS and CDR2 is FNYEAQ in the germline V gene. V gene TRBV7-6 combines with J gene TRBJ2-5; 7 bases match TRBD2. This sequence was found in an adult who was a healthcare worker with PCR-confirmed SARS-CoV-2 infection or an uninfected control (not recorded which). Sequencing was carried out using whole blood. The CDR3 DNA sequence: TGTGCCAGCAGCTTAACGGGAGGTCTGGGAGAGACCCAGTACTTC. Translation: CASSLTGGLGETQYF.